These T cell receptor beta chains were read from a single sample in a study of cytomegalovirus exposure and HLA in healthy donors. Assay used: immunoSEQ multiplex PCR; TCRdb lists only in-frame clones, some missing. The repertoire holds 150,000 to 200,000 clones, with 60% to 80% as singletons. The sample consisted of PBMCs. These receptors originate from a woman aged 40 to 50 in good health and CMV-seropositive. CDR3s include the opening cysteine and the closing phenylalanine or tryptophan. The D gene is left open where the match is weak. Part of the rows lack a size; the others show once, few, many or a class for expanded clones.

D: .; size: .; V: TRBV6-1; J: TRBJ1-4; DNA: TGTGCCAGCAGTGCTGGGGGCGGAAATGAAAAACTGTTTTTT; CDR3: CASSAGGGNEKLFF
D: TRBD1; size: .; V: TRBV28; J: TRBJ2-7; DNA: TGTGCCAGCAGTTTACACACCGGGACAGGGTCCTTCGAGCAGTACTTC; CDR3: CASSLHTGTGSFEQYF
D: TRBD1; size: .; V: TRBV7-2; J: TRBJ1-2; DNA: TGTGCCAGCAGCTTAAACAGGGGGTATGGCTACACCTTC; CDR3: CASSLNRGYGYTF
D: .; size: .; V: TRBV6-5; J: TRBJ2-7; DNA: TGTGCCAGCAGTCTGATAAACGGCGAGCAGTACTTC; CDR3: CASSLINGEQYF
D: .; size: .; V: TRBV6-1; J: TRBJ1-3; DNA: TGTGCCAGCAGTGAAACCAGGGATGGAAACACCATATATTTT; CDR3: CASSETRDGNTIYF
D: TRBD2; size: .; V: TRBV4-1; J: TRBJ2-1; DNA: TGCGCCAGCAGCCATTCCCGGACTAGCGGGAGGACAGGCGGCAATGAGCAGTTCTTC; CDR3: CASSHSRTSGRTGGNEQFF
D: TRBD1; size: few; V: TRBV28; J: TRBJ1-2; DNA: TGTGCCAGCAGTTCGGGGACAGGGGTCGACCTACGGGGCTACACCTTC; CDR3: CASSSGTGVDLRGYTF
D: TRBD2; size: .; V: TRBV18; J: TRBJ2-3; DNA: TGTGCCAGCTCACCGACCGGGACTAGCGGATCCCGGGGCACAGATACGCAGTATTTT; CDR3: CASSPTGTSGSRGTDTQYF
D: TRBD2; size: .; V: TRBV29-1; J: TRBJ2-1; DNA: TGCAGCGTTCAAAGCGGGGGTATAGCCTACAATGAGCAGTTCTTC; CDR3: CSVQSGGIAYNEQFF
D: .; size: once; V: TRBV18; J: TRBJ2-5; DNA: TGTGCCAGCTCACCACCAGGGGGTCCTTTCGAGACCCAGTACTTC; CDR3: CASSPPGGPFETQYF
D: .; size: .; V: TRBV4-3; J: TRBJ1-3; DNA: TGCGCCAGCAGCCAAGATAGTGGGGGGTTTGGAAACACCATATATTTT; CDR3: CASSQDSGGFGNTIYF
D: .; size: few; V: TRBV9; J: TRBJ2-1; DNA: TGTGCCAGCAGCGTAGCAGGGGCCGAATACAATGAGCAGTTCTTC; CDR3: CASSVAGAEYNEQFF
D: .; size: .; V: TRBV7-8; J: TRBJ1-5; DNA: TGTGCCAGCAGCTTCACGGGGAGCAATCAGCCCCAGCATTTT; CDR3: CASSFTGSNQPQHF
D: .; size: .; V: TRBV28; J: TRBJ2-7; DNA: TGTGCCAGCAGTTTACCCGTCGCATTCTACGAGCAGTACTTC; CDR3: CASSLPVAFYEQYF
D: TRBD1; size: .; V: TRBV7-2; J: TRBJ2-7; DNA: TGTGCCAGCACCCTCTTCGTTGGGACAGGTCGGGTCTACGAGCAGTACTTC; CDR3: CASTLFVGTGRVYEQYF
D: .; size: .; V: TRBV29-1; J: TRBJ2-6; DNA: TGCAGCGCCCTGACCTCCCAATGGGCCTCTGGGGCCAACGTCCTGACTTTC; CDR3: CSALTSQWASGANVLTF
D: TRBD1; size: .; V: TRBV6-5; J: TRBJ1-4; DNA: TGTGCCAGCAGTTACGACAGGGGAAGTGAAAAACTGTTTTTT; CDR3: CASSYDRGSEKLFF
D: .; size: few; V: TRBV6-1; J: TRBJ1-6; DNA: TGTGCCAGCAGTGACGTACAGCCGGGAGGTTGGTTT; CDR3: CASSDVQPGGWF
D: .; size: few; V: TRBV6-5; J: TRBJ1-1; DNA: TGTGCCAGCAGTTCCTACCCCAGGGGCACTGAAGCTTTCTTT; CDR3: CASSSYPRGTEAFF
D: TRBD1; size: .; V: TRBV6-5; J: TRBJ2-7; DNA: TGTGCCAGCGTATCCCGGGACAGGTACGAGCAGTACTTC; CDR3: CASVSRDRYEQYF
D: .; size: .; V: TRBV7-2; J: TRBJ2-3; DNA: TGTGCCAGCAGCTTCCCCCCTAATACGCAGTATTTT; CDR3: CASSFPPNTQYF
D: .; size: .; V: TRBV2; J: TRBJ2-3; DNA: TGTGCCAGCGGCTTACAGGGAGTCTTTCCCACAGATACGCAGTATTTT; CDR3: CASGLQGVFPTDTQYF
D: .; size: once; V: TRBV4-1; J: TRBJ1-1; DNA: TGCGCCAGCAGCCGGAACCCTCTGGGAGGGGCCCAAGCTTTCTTT; CDR3: CASSRNPLGGAQAFF
D: .; size: few; V: TRBV2; J: TRBJ2-7; DNA: TGTGCCAGCAACATCCGGGACATCTCCTACGAGCAGTACTTC; CDR3: CASNIRDISYEQYF
D: .; size: .; V: TRBV7-2; J: TRBJ1-1; DNA: TGTGCCAGCAGCGCCCAGATAATGAACACTGAAGCTTTCTTT; CDR3: CASSAQIMNTEAFF